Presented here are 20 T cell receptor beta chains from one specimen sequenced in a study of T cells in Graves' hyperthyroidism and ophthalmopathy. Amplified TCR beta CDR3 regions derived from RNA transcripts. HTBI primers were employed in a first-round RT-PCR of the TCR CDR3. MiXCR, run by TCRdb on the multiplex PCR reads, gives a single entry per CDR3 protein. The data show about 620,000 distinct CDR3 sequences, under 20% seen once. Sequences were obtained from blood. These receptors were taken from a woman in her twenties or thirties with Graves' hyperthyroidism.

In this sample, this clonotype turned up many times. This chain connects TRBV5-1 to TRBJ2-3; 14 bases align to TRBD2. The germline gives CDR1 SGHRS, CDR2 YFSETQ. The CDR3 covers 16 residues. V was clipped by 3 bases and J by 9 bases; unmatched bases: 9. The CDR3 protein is CASSWTSGRIRETQYF. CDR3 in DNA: TGCGCCAGCAGCTGGACTAGCGGGAGGATACGGGAAACGCAGTATTTT.

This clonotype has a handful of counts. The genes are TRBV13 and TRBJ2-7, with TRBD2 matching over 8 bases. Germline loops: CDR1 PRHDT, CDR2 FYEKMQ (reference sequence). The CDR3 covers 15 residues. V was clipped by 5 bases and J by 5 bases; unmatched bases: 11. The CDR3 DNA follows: TGTGCCAGCAGCCGTGATCGGGGACTAGTGGACGAGCAGTACTTC. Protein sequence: CASSRDRGLVDEQYF.

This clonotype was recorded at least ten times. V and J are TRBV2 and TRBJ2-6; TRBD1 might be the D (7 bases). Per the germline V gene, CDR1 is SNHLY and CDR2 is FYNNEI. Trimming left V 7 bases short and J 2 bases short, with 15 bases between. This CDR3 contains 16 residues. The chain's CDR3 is CASTPDREAGANVLTF. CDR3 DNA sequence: TGTGCCAGCACCCCCGACAGGGAGGCTGGGGCCAACGTCCTGACTTTC.

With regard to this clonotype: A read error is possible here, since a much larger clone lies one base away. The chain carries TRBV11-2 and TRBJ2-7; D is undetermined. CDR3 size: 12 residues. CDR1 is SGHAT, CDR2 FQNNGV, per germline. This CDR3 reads CASGLDRIEQYF. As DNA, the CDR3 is TGTGCCAGCGGCTTAGATAGAATAGAGCAGTACTTC.

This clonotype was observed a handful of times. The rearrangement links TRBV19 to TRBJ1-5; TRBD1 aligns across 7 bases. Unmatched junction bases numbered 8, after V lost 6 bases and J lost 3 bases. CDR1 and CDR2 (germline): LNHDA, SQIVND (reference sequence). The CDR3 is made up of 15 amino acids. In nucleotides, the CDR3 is TGTGCCAGTAGCCTGCGGACAGGTCCCAATCAGCCCCAGCATTTT. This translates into CASSLRTGPNQPQHF.

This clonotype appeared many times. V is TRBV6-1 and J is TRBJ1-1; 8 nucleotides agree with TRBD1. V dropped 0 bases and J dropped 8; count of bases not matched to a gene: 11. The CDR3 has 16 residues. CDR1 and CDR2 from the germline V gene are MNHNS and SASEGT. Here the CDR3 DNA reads TGTGCCAGCAGTGAAGCAGGTCCAGGACAGGGTTTAGAAGCTTTCTTT. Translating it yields CASSEAGPGQGLEAFF.

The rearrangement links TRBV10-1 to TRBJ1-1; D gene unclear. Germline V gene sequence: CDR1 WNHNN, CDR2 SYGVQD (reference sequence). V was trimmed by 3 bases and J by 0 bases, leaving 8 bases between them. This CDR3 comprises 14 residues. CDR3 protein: CASSDSTMNTEAFF. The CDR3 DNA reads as TGCGCCAGCAGTGACAGCACCATGAACACTGAAGCTTTCTTT.

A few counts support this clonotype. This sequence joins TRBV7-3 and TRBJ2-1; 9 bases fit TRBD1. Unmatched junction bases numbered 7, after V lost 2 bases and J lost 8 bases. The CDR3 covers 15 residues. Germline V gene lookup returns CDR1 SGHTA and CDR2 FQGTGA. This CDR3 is CASSLGGTGRYEQFF. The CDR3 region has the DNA TGTGCCAGCAGCTTAGGGGGGACAGGGAGGTATGAGCAGTTCTTC.

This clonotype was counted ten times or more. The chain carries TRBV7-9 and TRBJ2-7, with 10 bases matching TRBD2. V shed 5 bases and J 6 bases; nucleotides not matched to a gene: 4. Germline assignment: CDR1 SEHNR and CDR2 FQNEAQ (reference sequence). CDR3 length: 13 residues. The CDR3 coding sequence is TGTGCCAGCAGCCCTAGCGGGAGAGGCGAGCAGTACTTC. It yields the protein CASSPSGRGEQYF.

The CDR3 reads CASSSPGTSGIEQYF. Here the CDR3 DNA reads TGTGCCAGCAGCTCCCCCGGGACTAGCGGGATCGAGCAGTACTTC. V is TRBV13 and J is TRBJ2-7; 13 nucleotides align to TRBD2. J was trimmed by 6 bases and V by 4 bases; bases with no gene match: 6. Looked up from germline, CDR1 is PRHDT and CDR2 is FYEKMQ (reference sequence). This CDR3 spans 15 amino acids.

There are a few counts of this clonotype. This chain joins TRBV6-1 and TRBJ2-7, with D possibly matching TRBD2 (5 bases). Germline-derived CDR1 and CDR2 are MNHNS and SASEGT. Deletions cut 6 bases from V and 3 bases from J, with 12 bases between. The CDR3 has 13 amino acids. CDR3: CASSRGLNYEQYF. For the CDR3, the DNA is TGTGCCAGCAGCCGAGGACTCAACTACGAGCAGTACTTC.

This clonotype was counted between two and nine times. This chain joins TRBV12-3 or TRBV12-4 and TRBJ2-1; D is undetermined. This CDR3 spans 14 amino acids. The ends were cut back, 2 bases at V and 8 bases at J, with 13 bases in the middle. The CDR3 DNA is TGTGCCAGCAGTTTACTCAGCCCCAGCTATGAGCAGTTCTTC. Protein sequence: CASSLLSPSYEQFF.

CDR3 sequence reads: CSAWTGSNIGSNQPQHF. In DNA, the CDR3 is TGCAGTGCGTGGACAGGGAGTAACATTGGTAGCAATCAGCCCCAGCATTTT. This chain joins TRBV20-1 and TRBJ1-5, with 8 bases that match TRBD1. The V and J ends lost 6 bases and 0 bases, in that order; junction bases with no gene match: 13. The CDR3 is 17 amino acids. The germline V gene encodes CDR1 DFQATT and CDR2 SNEGSKA (reference sequence).

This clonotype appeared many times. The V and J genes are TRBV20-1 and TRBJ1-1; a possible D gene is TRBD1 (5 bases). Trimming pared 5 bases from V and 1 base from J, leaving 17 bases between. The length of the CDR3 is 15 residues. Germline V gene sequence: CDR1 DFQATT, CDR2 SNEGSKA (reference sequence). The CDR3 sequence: CSAELGGPKNTEAFF. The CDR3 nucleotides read TGCAGTGCTGAACTGGGGGGACCTAAGAACACTGAAGCTTTCTTT.

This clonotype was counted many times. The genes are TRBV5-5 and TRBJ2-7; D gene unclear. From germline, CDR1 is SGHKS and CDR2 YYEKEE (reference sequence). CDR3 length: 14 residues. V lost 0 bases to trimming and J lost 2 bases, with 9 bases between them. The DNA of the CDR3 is TGTGCCAGCAGCTTGGAAGTGCAGACCTACGAGCAGTACTTC. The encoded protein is CASSLEVQTYEQYF.

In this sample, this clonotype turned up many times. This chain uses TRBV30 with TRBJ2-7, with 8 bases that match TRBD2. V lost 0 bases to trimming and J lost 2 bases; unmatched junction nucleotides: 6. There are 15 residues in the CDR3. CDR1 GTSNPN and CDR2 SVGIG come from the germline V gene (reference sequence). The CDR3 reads CAWSVLAGGPYEQYF. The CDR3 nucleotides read TGTGCCTGGAGTGTACTGGCGGGGGGACCCTACGAGCAGTACTTC.

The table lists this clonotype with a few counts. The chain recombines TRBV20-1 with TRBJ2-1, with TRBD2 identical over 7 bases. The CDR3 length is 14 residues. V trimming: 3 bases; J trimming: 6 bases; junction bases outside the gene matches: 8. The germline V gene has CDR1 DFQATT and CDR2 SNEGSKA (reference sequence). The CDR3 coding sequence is TGCAGTGCTAGTGGGGAGGGTTACTTCAATGAGCAGTTCTTC. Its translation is CSASGEGYFNEQFF.

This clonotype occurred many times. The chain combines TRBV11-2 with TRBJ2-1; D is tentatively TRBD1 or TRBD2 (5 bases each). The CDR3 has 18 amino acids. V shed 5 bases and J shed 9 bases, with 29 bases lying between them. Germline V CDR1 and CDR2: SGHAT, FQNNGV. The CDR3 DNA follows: TGTGCCAGCAGCCGCGCAACTAGGATGGGTGGGGGAGTAGGTGAGCAGTTCTTC. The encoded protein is CASSRATRMGGGVGEQFF.

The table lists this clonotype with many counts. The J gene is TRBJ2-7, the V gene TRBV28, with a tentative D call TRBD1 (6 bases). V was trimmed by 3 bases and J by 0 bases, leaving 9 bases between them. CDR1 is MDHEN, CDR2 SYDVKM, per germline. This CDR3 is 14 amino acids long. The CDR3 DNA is TGTGCCAGCAGTTTGGACAGAATCTCCTACGAGCAGTACTTC. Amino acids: CASSLDRISYEQYF.

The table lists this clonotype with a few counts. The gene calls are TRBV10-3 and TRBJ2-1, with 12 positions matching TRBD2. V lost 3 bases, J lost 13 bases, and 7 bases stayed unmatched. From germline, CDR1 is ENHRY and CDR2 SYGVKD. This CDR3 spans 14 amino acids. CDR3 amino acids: CAISDPRLAGDQFF. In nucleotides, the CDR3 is TGTGCCATCAGTGATCCCCGACTAGCGGGAGATCAGTTCTTC.